The present entry profiles one TCR beta chain with its context. These data belong to a study of CD8 T cells in Susac syndrome. Turning to the study itself: Sequenced Susac syndrome patients included roughly six with clinically active disease and 8 or 9 in remission. Each patient with Susac syndrome, at the time of blood draw, was therapy-naive, on corticosteroids, or on intravenous immunoglobulin alone.

Patients having Susac syndrome satisfied recently defined diagnostic criteria for definite or probable disease. Bulk CD8+ and CD4+ cells came from magnetic negative isolation; CD8+ TEMRA by FACS. The authors reverse transcribed roughly 0.5 to 1 ug RNA with random hexamers. TCRdb called the immunoSEQ multiplex PCR reads again in MiXCR, with one record for every CDR3 protein. The sample lists about 180,000 distinct CDR3 sequences; approximately 94% were seen once. Looked up from germline, CDR1 is LGHNA and CDR2 is YSLEER. V lost 3 bases, J lost 2 bases, and 15 bases lay in between. The CDR3 extends over 16 amino acids.

The specimen was CD4+ T cells from PBMCs. The receptor was isolated from a human donor with Susac syndrome. The chain has TRBV4-3 and TRBJ2-3, with D uncertain. Here the CDR3 DNA reads TGCGCCAGCAGCCAGACCTTGGGCCTGCACACAGATACGCAGTATTTT. Protein: CASSQTLGLHTDTQYF.